This T cell receptor beta chain comes out of a study of identifying expanded T cells in peripheral blood. Repertoires were generated with immunoSEQ multiplex PCR, while TCRdb's copy carries only in-frame clones and drops some. Of 90,000 to 95,000 clones listed, approximately 85% are singletons. The germline V gene encodes CDR1 SGHTS and CDR2 YDEGEE. CDR3 length equals 16 residues. Trimming removed 0 bases from V and 5 bases from J, with 18 bases in between. No infections or other immune events were documented during collection. Points on this clone: Its matching antigen is unknown.

The study, taken as a whole, reports: Variance in clone template counts between roughly 2-week samples significantly increased with total template count across all healthy donors. Technical replicates showed around 1.2 changed clones; two weeks approximately 15; four weeks 19.

This TCR was recovered from a person aged 18 to 75 in good health. The chain employs TRBV5-8 and TRBJ2-7; D not resolved. The sample taken for sequencing was blood. The CDR3 loop reads CASSLDLGLRVHEQYF. DNA for the CDR3: TGTGCCAGCAGCTTGGATCTAGGCCTAAGGGTCCACGAGCAGTACTTC.